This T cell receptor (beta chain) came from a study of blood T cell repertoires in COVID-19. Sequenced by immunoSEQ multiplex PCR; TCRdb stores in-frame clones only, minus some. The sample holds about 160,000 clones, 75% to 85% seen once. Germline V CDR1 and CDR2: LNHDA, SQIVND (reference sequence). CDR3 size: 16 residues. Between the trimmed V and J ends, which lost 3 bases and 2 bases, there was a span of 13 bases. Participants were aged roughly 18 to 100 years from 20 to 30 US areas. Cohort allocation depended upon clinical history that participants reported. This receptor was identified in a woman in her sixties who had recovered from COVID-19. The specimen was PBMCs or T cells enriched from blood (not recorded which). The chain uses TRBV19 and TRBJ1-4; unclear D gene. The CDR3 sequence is CASSISGFETNEKLFF. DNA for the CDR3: TGTGCCAGTAGTATCTCCGGGTTCGAGACTAATGAAAAACTGTTTTTT. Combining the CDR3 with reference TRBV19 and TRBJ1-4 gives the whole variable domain DGGITQSPKYLFRKEGQNVTLSCEQNLNHDAMYWYRQDPGQGLRLIYYSQIVNDFQKGDIAEGYSVSREKKESFPLTVTSAQKNPTAFYLCASSISGFETNEKLFFGSGTQLSVL.